The present entry profiles one T cell receptor beta chain with its context. This sample was included in a study of blood T cell repertoires in COVID-19. Study as a whole: Samples came from the United States, Italy and Spain, spanning acute and convalescent COVID-19. PBMCs, B-cell-depleted T cells, or T cells were the source of the cDNA or gDNA that made up the material.

Original handling: For nucleated cells, counts were estimated from reference gene primer amplification. Repertoires were generated with immunoSEQ multiplex PCR, while TCRdb's copy carries only in-frame clones and drops some. From that table come the V and J calls and clone size; the DNA was used to work out D and trimming. Of some 42,000 clones detected, roughly 88% appear once; the ten largest clones hold 2% to 2.5%. Germline values: CDR1 MGHRA, CDR2 YSYEKL. V lost 1 base and J lost 3, with 9 bases in between. The CDR3 sequence is 14 residues long. The sample was peripheral blood. This TCR derives from a human donor in a cohort sampled during active COVID-19. The chain uses TRBV4-1 and TRBJ1-2; D is undetermined. CDR3 bases: TGCGCCAGCAGCCAAGCCGGGTGGGACTATGGCTACACCTTC. Translating gives CASSQAGWDYGYTF.